A selection of T cell receptor beta chains follows, all from one sample in a study of cytomegalovirus exposure and HLA in healthy donors. Profiled with immunoSEQ multiplex PCR; TCRdb holds only in-frame clones, not every one. The sample shows approximately 79,000 clones, around 76% of them seen only once. The sequencing input was PBMCs. These receptors all come from a male donor in good health and CMV-seropositive. Both conserved end residues are part of each CDR3. A D gene is named only where the DNA matches it firmly. The listing skips clone size in some rows; elsewhere it reads once, few, many or a size class.

>NA|TRBJ2-7|TRBV7-9|NA
CASSLYYEQYF
TGTGCCAGCAGCCTTTACTACGAGCAGTACTTC
>NA|TRBJ2-1|TRBV6-1|NA
CASSESGLGEQFF
TGTGCCAGCAGTGAATCAGGCCTCGGTGAGCAGTTCTTC
>few|TRBJ2-7|TRBV19|TRBD2
CASSSTSDGGLAYEQYF
TGTGCCAGTAGTTCCACTTCAGACGGGGGACTAGCTTACGAGCAGTACTTC
>NA|TRBJ2-5|TRBV6-5|TRBD2
CASSYSAGAHGETQYF
TGTGCCAGCAGTTACTCCGCGGGAGCCCACGGGGAGACCCAGTACTTC
>NA|TRBJ1-1|TRBV7-3|NA
CASSLGGSSAEAFF
TGTGCCAGCAGCTTAGGAGGTTCGAGCGCTGAAGCTTTCTTT
>few|TRBJ2-7|TRBV4-1|NA
CASSQEPGSYEQYF
TGCGCCAGCAGCCAAGAACCAGGCTCCTACGAGCAGTACTTC
>few|TRBJ1-1|TRBV6-5|TRBD1
CASRPTPDREAFF
TGTGCCAGCAGGCCGACACCGGACAGGGAAGCTTTCTTT
>NA|TRBJ2-7|TRBV7-8|NA
CASSLVSGYEQYF
TGTGCCAGCAGCTTAGTGTCCGGGTACGAGCAGTACTTC
>NA|TRBJ1-3|TRBV7-9|NA
CASSNYLTGRYSGNTIYF
TGTGCCAGCAGCAACTACTTGACAGGCCGCTACTCTGGAAACACCATATATTTT
>NA|TRBJ1-1|TRBV6-6|NA
CASGPSTEAFF
TGTGCCAGCGGTCCGAGCACTGAAGCTTTCTTT
>once|TRBJ1-5|TRBV7-2|NA
CASSLGTRGNQPQHF
TGTGCCAGCAGCTTAGGGACCAGGGGCAATCAGCCCCAGCATTTT
>NA|TRBJ1-1|TRBV6-5|NA
CASSYGGGADTEAFF
TGTGCCAGCAGTTACGGGGGGGGCGCAGACACTGAAGCTTTCTTT
>NA|TRBJ2-7|TRBV6-1|NA
CASRAVSYEQYF
TGTGCCAGCAGGGCCGTTTCCTACGAGCAGTACTTC
>NA|TRBJ1-2|TRBV28|NA
CASSREDRLYGYTF
TGTGCCAGCAGCCGCGAGGACAGACTGTATGGCTACACCTTC
>NA|TRBJ2-7|TRBV7-2|NA
CASSLFNEQYF
TGTGCCAGCAGCTTGTTCAACGAGCAGTACTTC
>NA|TRBJ1-5|TRBV28|NA
CASSFDQAYQPQHF
TGTGCCAGCAGTTTCGATCAGGCCTATCAGCCCCAGCATTTT
>NA|TRBJ2-5|TRBV28|NA
CASSLIGSREQYF
TGTGCCAGCAGTTTGATAGGGTCAAGGGAGCAGTACTTC
>NA|TRBJ2-5|TRBV5-1|NA
CASSLTPTPQAQYF
TGCGCCAGCAGCTTGACGCCGACCCCCCAGGCCCAGTACTTC
>NA|TRBJ1-2|TRBV5-1|NA
CASSLVQGGYTF
TGCGCCAGCAGCTTGGTACAGGGTGGTTACACCTTC
>NA|TRBJ2-3|TRBV27|NA
CASTRILGTDTQYF
TGTGCCAGCACCCGAATACTAGGAACAGATACGCAGTATTTT
>NA|TRBJ2-1|TRBV5-1|TRBD1
CASYHPGQAYNEQFF
TGCGCCAGCTATCACCCGGGACAGGCGTACAATGAGCAGTTCTTC
>few|TRBJ2-7|TRBV6-1|TRBD1
CASSEWGTGAYEQYF
TGTGCCAGCAGTGAATGGGGGACAGGCGCCTACGAGCAGTACTTC
>NA|TRBJ2-1|TRBV6-4|TRBD2
CASSGGTSEYNEQFF
TGTGCCAGCAGTGGGGGGACTAGCGAGTACAATGAGCAGTTCTTC
>NA|TRBJ2-2|TRBV5-1|TRBD1
CASSWDSGTGDTGELFF
TGCGCCAGCAGCTGGGATTCCGGGACAGGGGACACCGGGGAGCTGTTTTTT
>few|TRBJ2-3|TRBV10-3|NA
CATRGLPRTDTQYF
TGTGCCACCAGGGGACTACCCCGCACAGATACGCAGTATTTT
>NA|TRBJ2-7|TRBV5-1|TRBD2
CASSGGTSVYEQYF
TGCGCCAGCAGCGGCGGGACTAGCGTTTACGAGCAGTACTTC
>NA|TRBJ1-1|TRBV27|TRBD1
CASSFETGGVNTEAFF
TGTGCCAGCAGTTTCGAGACAGGGGGCGTGAACACTGAAGCTTTCTTT